These 28 T cell receptor beta chains originate from one sample sequenced in a study of blood T cell repertoires in COVID-19. The table came from immunoSEQ multiplex PCR; TCRdb's copy has only in-frame clones and leaves some out. The sample comprises under 45,000 clones, about 77% of which are singletons, and about 29% rests with the top ten. The sequenced sample consisted of peripheral blood. These receptors were collected from a man older than 75 with acute or convalescent COVID-19.

The chain carries TRBV6-5 and TRBJ2-7; tentatively, D is TRBD1 (5 bases). This CDR3 has 15 residues. CDR1 is MNHEY and CDR2 is SVGAGI in the germline V gene. With 6 bases removed from V and 0 bases from J, the gap between germline ends came to 15 bases. This CDR3 is CASSPGHTSSYEQYF. The CDR3 DNA follows: TGTGCCAGCAGCCCCGGACACACGAGCTCCTACGAGCAGTACTTC.

The chain recombines TRBV2 with TRBJ2-6; D gene ambiguous. From germline, CDR1 is SNHLY and CDR2 FYNNEI. This CDR3 has 12 residues. Trimming stripped 8 bases from V and 2 bases from J, with 4 bases between. In DNA form, the CDR3 reads TGTGCCAGCCGAGCTGGGGCCAACGTCCTGACTTTC. Protein: CASRAGANVLTF.

The rearrangement uses TRBV7-2 and TRBJ2-4; TRBD2 matches 7 bases. V gave up 5 bases and J gave up 12 bases; unmatched junction bases: 10. CDR1 and CDR2 from the germline V gene are SGHTA and FQGNSA. This CDR3 has 13 residues. CDR3 residues: CASSPEPGTTQYF. The CDR3 DNA sequence: TGTGCCAGCAGCCCCGAACCGGGGACTACTCAGTACTTC.

This chain connects TRBV5-1 to TRBJ2-7, with D possibly matching TRBD1 (5 bases). This CDR3 spans 14 amino acids. The germline CDR1 and CDR2 sequences are SGHRS and YFSETQ. Trimming took 4 bases from V and 3 from J, leaving 14 bases between them. In nucleotides, the CDR3 is TGCGCCAGCAGCCATGGTCAGGGAATCTACGAGCAGTACTTC. Its protein product is CASSHGQGIYEQYF.

The genes are TRBV3-1 (or the pseudogene TRBV3-2) and TRBJ2-3; 9 nucleotides align to TRBD2. The germline gives CDR1 LGHDT, CDR2 YNNKEL (reference sequence). Trimming took 5 bases from V and 6 from J; bases not matched to a gene: 6. The CDR3 extends over 14 amino acids. This CDR3 is CASSAGLALDTQYF. CDR3 DNA: TGTGCCAGCAGCGCGGGACTAGCTCTCGATACGCAGTATTTT.

This chain joins TRBV3-1 (or the pseudogene TRBV3-2) and TRBJ2-7; maybe TRBD2 (6 bases). V shed 4 bases and J shed 4 bases, with 17 bases lying between them. Germline CDR1 reads LGHDT; CDR2 reads YNNKEL (reference sequence). The CDR3 loop spans 15 amino acids. The CDR3 protein is CASSPTYGGRYEQYF. The CDR3 nucleotides are TGTGCCAGCAGCCCCACCTACGGAGGGCGGTACGAGCAGTACTTC.

The chain employs TRBV19 and TRBJ1-2; D is possibly TRBD1 (5 bases). Per germline, CDR1 LNHDA and CDR2 SQIVND (reference sequence). V lost 2 bases and J lost 2, with 6 bases in between. The CDR3 runs 13 residues. The chain's CDR3 is CASSIRGNYGYTF. Written as DNA, the CDR3 is TGTGCCAGTAGTATACGGGGGAACTATGGCTACACCTTC.

This chain links TRBV9 with TRBJ1-1, with 7 positions matching TRBD1. Germline assignment: CDR1 SGDLS and CDR2 YYNGEE. The CDR3 has 14 residues. The V gene end was trimmed by 4 bases and the J gene end by 1 base; junction bases not matched to a gene: 4. This CDR3 is CASSPGTANTEAFF. CDR3 in DNA: TGTGCCAGCAGCCCCGGGACAGCGAACACTGAAGCTTTCTTT.

The V and J genes are TRBV11-2 and TRBJ2-7, with D perhaps matching TRBD1 (6 bases). Looked up from germline, CDR1 is SGHAT and CDR2 is FQNNGV. This CDR3 contains 15 residues. The germline V and J ends were trimmed by 2 bases and 6 bases, with 17 bases remaining between them. This chain's CDR3 is CASSLTDHRVGEQYF. The CDR3 DNA is TGTGCCAGCAGCTTAACCGACCACAGGGTGGGCGAGCAGTACTTC.

V is TRBV11-2 and J is TRBJ2-1; a possible D gene is TRBD2 (6 bases). CDR1 is SGHAT, CDR2 FQNNGV, per germline. V was trimmed by 1 base and J by 10 bases, leaving 14 bases between them. The CDR3 sequence is 14 residues long. CDR3 residues: CASSLVNVGGEQFF. Here the CDR3 DNA reads TGTGCCAGCAGCTTAGTAAACGTGGGGGGAGAGCAGTTCTTC.

The V gene is TRBV6-2 or TRBV6-3, the J gene TRBJ2-7, with 10 bases lining up with TRBD2. Germline CDR1 is MNHEY and CDR2 is SVGEGT. The CDR3 sequence is 16 residues long. V lost 0 bases to trimming and J lost 0 bases; unmatched junction nucleotides: 2. The CDR3 DNA reads TGTGCCAGCAGTTACTCCCCTAGCGGGAGCTCCTACGAGCAGTACTTC. Protein: CASSYSPSGSSYEQYF.

This sequence joins TRBV19 and TRBJ2-1; D unclear. This CDR3 region has 13 residues. CDR1 and CDR2 (germline): LNHDA, SQIVND (reference sequence). The V end was cut by 1 base, the J end by 4 bases, with 5 bases between. The DNA of the CDR3 is TGTGCCAGTAGTATAGGTTCATACAATGAGCAGTTCTTC. Amino acids: CASSIGSYNEQFF.

Only a few counts were recorded for this clone. The chain is built from TRBV3-1 (or the pseudogene TRBV3-2) and TRBJ1-2; the D is unclear. The CDR3 is 14 residues long. Between the trimmed V and J ends, which lost 2 bases and 6 bases, there was a span of 13 bases. In germline, CDR1 is LGHDT, CDR2 YNNKEL (reference sequence). Written as DNA, the CDR3 is TGTGCCAGCAGCCAACGAGCAAGAGTCGATGGCTACACCTTC. This encodes CASSQRARVDGYTF.

There are a few counts of this clone. The chain recombines TRBV28 with TRBJ1-1; the match to TRBD1 covers 7 bases. V shed 3 bases and J 3 bases; nucleotides not matched to a gene: 7. Per germline, CDR1 MDHEN and CDR2 SYDVKM. There are 15 residues in the CDR3. The CDR3 DNA follows: TGTGCCAGCAGTTTGGCTGACAGGGAGCACACTGAAGCTTTCTTT. Protein product: CASSLADREHTEAFF.

The genes are TRBV11-2 and TRBJ2-1; TRBD2 agrees at 8 bases. The ends lost 0 bases at V and 4 bases at J; junction bases unmatched: 11. Per germline, CDR1 SGHAT and CDR2 FQNNGV. This CDR3 comprises 18 residues. The CDR3, as DNA: TGTGCCAGCAGCTTAGAACCCAGCGGGAGATTTGTTTACAATGAGCAGTTCTTC. This encodes CASSLEPSGRFVYNEQFF. Full variable domain (remainder filled in from reference TRBV11-2 and TRBJ2-1): EAGVAQSPRYKIIEKRQSVAFWCNPISGHATLYWYQQILGQGPKLLIQFQNNGVVDDSQLPKDRFSAERLKGVDSTLKIQPAKLEDSAVYLCASSLEPSGRFVYNEQFFGPGTRLTVL.

The rearrangement links TRBV3-1 (or the pseudogene TRBV3-2) to TRBJ2-3; 16 bases map to TRBD2. Germline trimming cut 3 bases from V and 4 bases from J; bases unmatched to any gene: 13. The germline gives CDR1 LGHDT, CDR2 YNNKEL (reference sequence). This CDR3 region has 20 residues. The CDR3 DNA is TGTGCCAGCAGCCAGGGACTAGCGGGAGGGGGACGTGGGGTCCCAGATACGCAGTATTTT. Translation: CASSQGLAGGGRGVPDTQYF.

This chain uses TRBV5-8 with TRBJ2-5; D remains unclear. V gave up 1 base and J gave up 3 bases, with 10 bases separating them. The CDR3 extends over 14 amino acids. Germline V gene sequence: CDR1 SGHTS, CDR2 YDEGEE. The CDR3 DNA follows: TGTGCCAGCAGCTTGACGACTGGTAAAGAGACCCAGTACTTC. This sequence encodes CASSLTTGKETQYF.

V gene TRBV5-6 combines with J gene TRBJ2-1, with 9 bases fitting TRBD1. V shed 7 bases, J shed 6 bases, and the junction held 5 bases outside the gene matches. The germline gives CDR1 SGHDT, CDR2 YYEEEE. The CDR3 totals 13 residues. The CDR3 region is CASFRDRVNEQFF. The CDR3 DNA follows: TGTGCCAGCTTTAGGGACAGGGTCAATGAGCAGTTCTTC. Drawing the rest from reference TRBV5-6 and TRBJ2-1, the complete variable domain is DAGVTQSPTHLIKTRGQQVTLRCSPKSGHDTVSWYQQALGQGPQFIFQYYEEEERQRGNFPDRFSGHQFPNYSSELNVNALLLGDSALYLCASFRDRVNEQFFGPGTRLTVL.

This rearrangement joins TRBV18 to TRBJ1-2, with D uncertain. Per the germline V gene, CDR1 is KGHSH and CDR2 is LQKENI. Trimming removed 6 bases from V and 2 bases from J, with 19 bases in between. The CDR3 has 16 residues. As DNA, the CDR3 is TGTGCCAGCTCTCCTAATTTAGAGGGTTCGAACTATGGCTACACCTTC. Its translation is CASSPNLEGSNYGYTF.

The chain couples TRBV30 to TRBJ2-7; the match to TRBD2 covers 8 bases. The CDR3 length is 16 residues. CDR1 and CDR2 from the germline V gene are GTSNPN and SVGIG (reference sequence). V shed 2 bases, J shed 5 bases, and the junction held 14 bases outside the gene matches. This CDR3 is CAWSRGTRGLVHEQYF. CDR3 bases: TGTGCCTGGAGTCGGGGCACCAGGGGACTAGTTCACGAGCAGTACTTC.

The V and J genes are TRBV19 and TRBJ2-4; TRBD2 might be the D (6 bases). V was pared by 3 bases and J by 0 bases, with 12 bases between. CDR3 length: 16 amino acids. The germline gives CDR1 LNHDA, CDR2 SQIVND (reference sequence). In nucleotides, the CDR3 is TGTGCCAGTAGTATGGGACTCCAAGTAGCCAAAAACATTCAGTACTTC. Translating it yields CASSMGLQVAKNIQYF.

For the CDR3, the DNA is TGTGCCACCATCTTCACTAGCGGGAGAGTAAATGAGCAGTTCTTC. This codes for CATIFTSGRVNEQFF. The chain recombines TRBV7-8 with TRBJ2-1; 11 nucleotides align to TRBD2. Germline V lookup: CDR1 SGHVS, CDR2 FQNEAQ. Germline trimming cut 10 bases from V and 7 bases from J; bases unmatched to any gene: 12. CDR3 size: 15 residues.

A note on this clone: The junction departs from the called germline gene at one end, perhaps through a read error. V usage is TRBV19 and J usage is TRBJ2-2; D gene ambiguous. Germline V gene data show CDR1 as LNHDA and CDR2 as SQIVND (reference sequence). There are 13 residues in the CDR3. The CDR3 region has the DNA TGTGCCAGTAGTAATGCGAATACCGGGGAGCTGTTTTTT. This encodes CASSNANTGELFF.

The sample holds a few counts of this clone. The V and J genes are TRBV28 and TRBJ2-3; D unclear. V lost 3 bases and J 0 bases, leaving 4 bases between the germline ends. Germline V gene lookup returns CDR1 MDHEN and CDR2 SYDVKM. The CDR3 is made up of 13 amino acids. The CDR3 sequence is CASSFLSTDTQYF. In nucleotides, the CDR3 is TGTGCCAGCAGTTTTCTTAGCACAGATACGCAGTATTTT.

This clone was counted once. The J gene is TRBJ2-5, the V gene TRBV6-1; 10 nucleotides match TRBD2. Germline CDR1 MNHNS, CDR2 SASEGT. The V gene end was trimmed by 4 bases and the J gene end by 2 bases; junction bases not matched to a gene: 7. The CDR3 spans 16 residues. CDR3 loop: CASSGDLAGAQETQYF. In DNA form, the CDR3 reads TGTGCCAGCAGTGGGGACCTAGCGGGGGCTCAAGAGACCCAGTACTTC.

This chain uses TRBV2 with TRBJ2-7, with TRBD2 as a possible D gene (6 bases). The V end was cut by 7 bases, the J end by 4 bases, with 11 bases between. The CDR3 loop spans 12 amino acids. Per germline, CDR1 SNHLY and CDR2 FYNNEI. CDR3 region: CASTRESYEQYF. As DNA, the CDR3 is TGTGCCAGCACACGGGAGTCTTACGAGCAGTACTTC.

The chain joins TRBV7-2 to TRBJ2-1; D is perhaps TRBD1 (6 bases). CDR1 is SGHTA and CDR2 is FQGNSA in the germline V gene. The CDR3 runs to 15 residues. The ends were cut back, 0 bases at V and 4 bases at J, with 10 bases in the middle. CDR3 loop: CASSLAGAAYNEQFF. Here the CDR3 DNA reads TGTGCCAGCAGCTTAGCGGGGGCCGCATACAATGAGCAGTTCTTC.

The CDR3 loop is CASSDLGLASAGELFF. For the CDR3, the DNA is TGTGCCAGCAGCGATCTCGGACTTGCTAGTGCCGGGGAGCTGTTTTTT. The V and J genes are TRBV28 and TRBJ2-2, with TRBD2 as a possible D gene (5 bases). CDR1 MDHEN and CDR2 SYDVKM come from the germline V gene. The V end lost 6 bases, the J end lost 6 bases, and 20 bases lay between the germline ends. The CDR3 covers 16 residues. Variable domain in full (rest from reference TRBV28 and TRBJ2-2): DVKVTQSSRYLVKRTGEKVFLECVQDMDHENMFWYRQDPGLGLRLIYFSYDVKMKEKGDIPEGYSVSREKKERFSLILESASTNQTSMYLCASSDLGLASAGELFFGEGSRLTVL.